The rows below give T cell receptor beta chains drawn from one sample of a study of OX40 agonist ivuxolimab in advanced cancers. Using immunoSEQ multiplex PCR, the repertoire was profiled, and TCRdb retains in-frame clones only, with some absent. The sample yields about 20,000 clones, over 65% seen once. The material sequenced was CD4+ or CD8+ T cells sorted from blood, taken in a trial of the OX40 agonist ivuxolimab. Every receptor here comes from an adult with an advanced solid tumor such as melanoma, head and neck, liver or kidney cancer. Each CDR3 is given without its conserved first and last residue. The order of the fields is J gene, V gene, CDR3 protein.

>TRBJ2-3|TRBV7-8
ASSWGLAEQDTQY
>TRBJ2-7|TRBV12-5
ASAPKNTHTGVLYEQY
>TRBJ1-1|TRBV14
ASSPTVNTEAF
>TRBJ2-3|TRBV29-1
SVEVGEGAGAGDTQY
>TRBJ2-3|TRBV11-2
ASSPYTSGLTDTQY
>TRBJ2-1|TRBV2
ATLAGAGNEQF
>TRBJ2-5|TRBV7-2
ASSLSGTYQRETQY
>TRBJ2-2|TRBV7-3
ASSSLLPPRQGGKNTGELF
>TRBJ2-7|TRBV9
ASSQFGSGGGDEQY
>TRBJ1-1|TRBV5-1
ASSPGTPEAF